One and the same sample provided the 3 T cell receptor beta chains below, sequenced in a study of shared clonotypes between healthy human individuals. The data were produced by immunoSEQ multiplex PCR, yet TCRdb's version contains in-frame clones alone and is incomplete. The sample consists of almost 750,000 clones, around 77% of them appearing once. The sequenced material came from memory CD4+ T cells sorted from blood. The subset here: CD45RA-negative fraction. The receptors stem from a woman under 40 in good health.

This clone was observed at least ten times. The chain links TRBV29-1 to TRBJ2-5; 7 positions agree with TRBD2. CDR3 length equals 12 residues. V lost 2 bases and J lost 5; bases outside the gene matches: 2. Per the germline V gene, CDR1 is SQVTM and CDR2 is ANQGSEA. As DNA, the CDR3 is TGCAGCGTTGAAAGGCGGGGGGAGACCCAGTACTTC. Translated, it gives CSVERRGETQYF.

The CDR3 protein is CASSLTPAGAIEQYF. The CDR3 bases are TGTGCCAGCAGTCTCACCCCCGCGGGGGCTATCGAGCAGTACTTC. The chain has TRBV28 and TRBJ2-7; D perhaps matches TRBD2 (7 bases). The CDR3 sequence is 15 residues long. The V end was cut by 5 bases, the J end by 6 bases, with 20 bases between. CDR1 and CDR2 from the germline V gene are MDHEN and SYDVKM.

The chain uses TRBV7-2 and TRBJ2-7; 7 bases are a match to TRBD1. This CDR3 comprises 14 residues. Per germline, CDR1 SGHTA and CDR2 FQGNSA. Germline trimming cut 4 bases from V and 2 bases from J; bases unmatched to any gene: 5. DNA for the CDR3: TGTGCCAGCAGCTCTTGGACAGGACCCTACGAGCAGTACTTC. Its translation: CASSSWTGPYEQYF.